This T cell receptor (beta chain) comes out of a study of blood T cells in healthy people across ages. Drawn from each donor were 8.5 to 10 milliliters of peripheral blood. Concerning this clonotype itself: Its antigen remains unidentified.

Study-level findings and limits: Long-lived donors had more naive CD4+ cells and higher diversity than aged donors.

From germline, CDR1 is MNHEY and CDR2 SVGEGT. The CDR3 loop spans 15 amino acids. The V end was cut by 2 bases, the J end by 0 bases, with 8 bases between. The authors ran a second PCR of roughly 6 to 12 cycles using a sample-barcoded 5' primer and a J-beta primer mix. The template-switch adaptor was a 5' adaptor with 12 random nucleotides. It tagged each cDNA molecule. Every sample gave at least 3 million paired-end reads containing CDR3. In TCRdb, the 5' RACE reads were re-called with MiXCR into one record per CDR3 protein. Here the sample spans 1.2 million to 1.5 million distinct CDR3 sequences, around 59% being singletons.

This TCR derives from a man aged 18 to 29 in good health. The chain couples TRBV6-2 or TRBV6-3 to TRBJ1-3; maybe TRBD1 (6 bases). The sequenced material came from blood. The CDR3 loop is CASSYGGFSGNTIYF. The CDR3 DNA is TGTGCCAGCAGTTACGGGGGCTTCTCTGGAAACACCATATATTTT.